This T cell receptor beta chain derives from a study of blood T cells in healthy people across ages. As for the study in general: Template switching recovered approximately one barcoded beta molecule for every two T cells.

CDR1 and CDR2 from the germline V gene are SGHAT and FQNNGV. The CDR3 runs to 17 residues. With 5 bases clipped from V and 8 bases from J, the junction kept 12 bases outside the gene matches. A J-beta primer mix and a sample-barcoded 5' primer were used in a second PCR of roughly 6 to 11 cycles. Each CDR3 protein gets one entry after TCRdb re-called the 5' RACE reads with MiXCR. The repertoire consists of about 1.6 million distinct CDR3 sequences, with about 32% occurring once and the leading ten covering approximately 11%. Points from the study as a whole: Per million T cells, TCR beta diversity dropped about linearly as age rose.

This clonotype was counted only a few times. The antigen is not known. Sequences were obtained from blood. The sequence came from a woman aged 25-40 years in good health. The rearrangement links TRBV11-2 to TRBJ2-1, with TRBD2 matching over 13 bases. The CDR3 is CASSALTGTSGTDEQFF. CDR3 in DNA: TGTGCCAGCAGCGCACTAACCGGGACTAGCGGGACGGATGAGCAGTTCTTC. The whole variable domain, remainder taken from reference TRBV11-2 and TRBJ2-1, is EAGVAQSPRYKIIEKRQSVAFWCNPISGHATLYWYQQILGQGPKLLIQFQNNGVVDDSQLPKDRFSAERLKGVDSTLKIQPAKLEDSAVYLCASSALTGTSGTDEQFFGPGTRLTVL.